This record looks at one T cell receptor beta chain sequence and its context. The data are from a study of PD-L1 blockade in urothelial cancer. Study-level background: Every 3 weeks, patients received intravenous atezolizumab 1,200 mg, beginning 2014. Specimens of blood held a median count of roughly 150,000 T cells.

This sample's time point: pretreatment peripheral blood. Patients' urothelial carcinoma was locally advanced or metastatic. Germline V gene sequence: CDR1 GTSNPN, CDR2 SVGIG (reference sequence). The CDR3 is 14 amino acids. The ends lost 4 bases at V and 5 bases at J; junction bases unmatched: 8. Generated by immunoSEQ multiplex PCR, the TCRdb table keeps only in-frame clones and is missing some. In the table there are about 95,000 clones, roughly 87% of which are singletons. The chain is built from TRBV30 and TRBJ2-7; 10 bases are a match to TRBD1. This receptor was obtained from a man in his 60s with urothelial cancer. Material: PBMCs, obtained around atezolizumab (anti-PD-L1) treatment. CDR3: CAWNRAGTGDEQYF. The DNA of the CDR3 is TGTGCCTGGAATAGAGCCGGGACAGGGGACGAGCAGTACTTC. Together with reference TRBV30 and TRBJ2-7, the CDR3 gives the full variable domain: SQTIHQWPATLVQPVGSPLSLECTVEGTSNPNLYWYRQAAGRGLQLLFYSVGIGQISSEVPQNLSASRPQDRQFILSSKKLLLSDSGFYLCAWNRAGTGDEQYFGPGTRLTVT.